The 21 T cell receptor beta chains listed next were all sequenced from one sample in a study of blood T cell repertoires in COVID-19. Method: immunoSEQ multiplex PCR; TCRdb's copy keeps in-frame clones and lacks some. This sample has about 430,000 clones, with around 89% found just once. Sample: PBMCs or T cells enriched from blood (not recorded which). The receptors stem from a man in his thirties or forties who had recovered from COVID-19.

The rearrangement uses TRBV12-3 or TRBV12-4 and TRBJ2-1; 9 bases fit TRBD2. This CDR3 is 13 amino acids long. The trim removed 8 bases at V and 10 bases at J, leaving 9 bases unmatched. CDR3 region: CASALAGDGEQFF. The CDR3 DNA follows: TGTGCCAGCGCCTTAGCGGGAGACGGAGAGCAGTTCTTC.

Worth noting for this clone: Other DNA sequences within the sample encode an identical CDR3. The gene calls are TRBV5-1 and TRBJ2-3; TRBD1 might be the D (6 bases). Looked up from germline, CDR1 is SGHRS and CDR2 is YFSETQ. The V end was cut by 0 bases, the J end by 1 base, with 6 bases between. This CDR3 region has 14 residues. This CDR3 reads CASSLGGRTDTQYF. The CDR3 DNA reads as TGCGCCAGCAGCTTGGGGGGGCGCACAGATACGCAGTATTTT.

The chain combines TRBV6-2 or TRBV6-3 with TRBJ2-7; 7 bases line up with TRBD1. The CDR3 has 15 amino acids. CDR1 and CDR2 from the germline V gene are MNHEY and SVGEGT. J gave up 3 bases and V 6 bases, and 11 bases lay outside the gene matches. The CDR3 sequence: CASSERQGGLYEQYF. CDR3 sequence (DNA): TGTGCCAGCAGCGAGCGACAGGGTGGACTCTACGAGCAGTACTTC.

In this sample, this clone turned up once. The rearrangement uses TRBV12-3 or TRBV12-4 and TRBJ1-3; D remains unclear. The CDR3 is 13 amino acids. Trimming stripped 7 bases from V and 4 bases from J, with 11 bases between. CDR3 protein: CASTSGTGNTIYF. In DNA, the CDR3 is TGTGCCAGCACCTCAGGTACCGGAAACACCATATATTTT.

J is TRBJ1-2 and V is TRBV3-1 (or the pseudogene TRBV3-2), with 7 bases fitting TRBD1. Per germline, CDR1 LGHDT and CDR2 YNNKEL (reference sequence). V was clipped by 1 base and J by 7 bases; unmatched bases: 6. This CDR3 region has 14 residues. Written as DNA, the CDR3 is TGTGCCAGCAGCCAAGCCTTGCAGGGGGGTGGCTACACCTTC. The encoded protein is CASSQALQGGGYTF.

The rearrangement joins TRBV3-1 (or the pseudogene TRBV3-2) to TRBJ1-1; 10 positions agree with TRBD1. The CDR3 is 13 amino acids. Germline V gene sequence: CDR1 LGHDT, CDR2 YNNKEL (reference sequence). J gave up 7 bases and V 4 bases, and 3 bases lay outside the gene matches. The CDR3 is CASSPRDRGEAFF. In DNA, the CDR3 is TGTGCCAGCAGCCCCCGGGACAGGGGTGAAGCTTTCTTT.

The chain has TRBV18 and TRBJ2-7; 10 bases are shared with TRBD1. The CDR3 length is 14 residues. Germline loops: CDR1 KGHSH, CDR2 LQKENI. V dropped 6 bases and J dropped 5; count of bases not matched to a gene: 7. This CDR3 is CASSPGTGVDEQYF. Here the CDR3 DNA reads TGTGCCAGCTCTCCCGGGACAGGGGTTGACGAGCAGTACTTC.

The genes are TRBV5-1 and TRBJ1-6; 8 bases agree with TRBD1. This CDR3 is 15 amino acids long. The germline V gene has CDR1 SGHRS and CDR2 YFSETQ. J gave up 9 bases and V 2 bases, and 7 bases lay outside the gene matches. The CDR3 coding sequence is TGCGCCAGCAGCTTAACCCAGGGGGCGGTTTCACCCCTCCACTTT. Translation: CASSLTQGAVSPLHF.

V gene TRBV6-1 combines with J gene TRBJ1-3; D is perhaps TRBD1 (5 bases). The germline V gene has CDR1 MNHNS and CDR2 SASEGT. Trimming removed 6 bases at V and 4 bases at J, with 16 bases between. This CDR3 region has 15 residues. This CDR3 is CASRLDSSAGNTIYF. In DNA, the CDR3 is TGTGCCAGCAGACTCGACAGTTCGGCAGGAAACACCATATATTTT.

This chain joins TRBV7-9 and TRBJ1-1, with D unclear. V was pared by 0 bases and J by 0 bases, with 8 bases between. Per germline, CDR1 SEHNR and CDR2 FQNEAQ (reference sequence). The CDR3 length is 15 residues. CDR3 sequence: CASSLANQMNTEAFF. CDR3 nucleotide sequence: TGTGCCAGCAGCTTAGCAAATCAGATGAACACTGAAGCTTTCTTT.

This chain uses TRBV6-5 with TRBJ1-3; maybe TRBD1 (5 bases). Trimming pared 8 bases from V and 0 bases from J, leaving 11 bases between. This CDR3 contains 14 residues. The germline V gene encodes CDR1 MNHEY and CDR2 SVGAGI. CDR3 amino acids: CASRPGVSGNTIYF. For the CDR3, the DNA is TGTGCCAGCCGCCCGGGGGTCTCTGGAAACACCATATATTTT.

The V call is TRBV5-8, the J call TRBJ1-2; 8 bases agree with TRBD1. V trimming: 2 bases; J trimming: 7 bases; junction bases outside the gene matches: 7. Germline V gene sequence: CDR1 SGHTS, CDR2 YDEGEE. The length of the CDR3 is 14 residues. Written as DNA, the CDR3 is TGTGCCAGCAGCTTAGCGCTTGACAGGGGTGGCTACACCTTC. Protein: CASSLALDRGGYTF.

J is TRBJ2-7 and V is TRBV3-1 (or the pseudogene TRBV3-2); 8 positions agree with TRBD2. V was pared by 3 bases and J by 2 bases, with 3 bases of the junction left unmatched. The CDR3 has 14 amino acids. Germline assignment: CDR1 LGHDT and CDR2 YNNKEL (reference sequence). The CDR3 spells CASSHSGRAYEQYF. The CDR3 coding sequence is TGTGCCAGCAGCCACAGCGGGAGAGCCTACGAGCAGTACTTC.

The chain combines TRBV28 with TRBJ1-6; D gene uncertain. The CDR3 contains 19 residues. V lost 5 bases, J lost 0 bases, and 20 bases lay in between. Germline CDR1 MDHEN, CDR2 SYDVKM. CDR3 protein: CASSLPSRRQGSYNSPLHF. The DNA of the CDR3 is TGTGCCAGCAGTCTCCCCTCCCGGCGGCAAGGCTCCTATAATTCACCCCTCCACTTT. Full variable domain (rest looked up from reference TRBV28 and TRBJ1-6): DVKVTQSSRYLVKRTGEKVFLECVQDMDHENMFWYRQDPGLGLRLIYFSYDVKMKEKGDIPEGYSVSREKKERFSLILESASTNQTSMYLCASSLPSRRQGSYNSPLHFGNGTRLTVT.

The V and J genes are TRBV4-1 and TRBJ2-7; 9 bases align to TRBD1. The germline CDR1 and CDR2 sequences are MGHRA and YSYEKL. This CDR3 region has 16 residues. Trimming removed 4 bases from V and 5 bases from J; junction bases left unmatched: 12. The CDR3 is CASSRQPGQGTHEQYF. CDR3 DNA sequence: TGCGCCAGCAGCCGTCAGCCGGGACAGGGTACCCACGAGCAGTACTTC.

The chain employs TRBV5-1 and TRBJ1-6, with 7 bases fitting TRBD1. Looked up from germline, CDR1 is SGHRS and CDR2 is YFSETQ. The CDR3 has 14 amino acids. With 4 bases clipped from V and 9 bases from J, the junction kept 7 bases outside the gene matches. Here the CDR3 reads CASSQGQPTSPLHF. For the CDR3, the DNA is TGCGCCAGCAGCCAGGGACAGCCAACTTCACCCCTCCACTTT. The complete variable domain, with remaining parts taken from reference TRBV5-1 and TRBJ1-6, reads KAGVTQTPRYLIKTRGQQVTLSCSPISGHRSVSWYQQTPGQGLQFLFEYFSETQRNKGNFPGRFSGRQFSNSRSEMNVSTLELGDSALYLCASSQGQPTSPLHFGNGTRLTVT.

The rearrangement joins TRBV5-1 to TRBJ1-1; D remains unclear. The V and J ends lost 0 bases and 8 bases respectively, with 11 bases between them. The CDR3 consists of 13 residues. From germline, CDR1 is SGHRS and CDR2 YFSETQ. The CDR3 DNA is TGCGCCAGCAGCTTGGCCGCGGGTGCCGAAGCTTTCTTT. This sequence encodes CASSLAAGAEAFF.

V is TRBV15 and J is TRBJ2-7, with D tentatively TRBD1 (6 bases). The CDR3 runs 14 residues. The germline V gene encodes CDR1 LNHNV and CDR2 YYDKDF (reference sequence). Trimming cost V 5 bases and J 6 bases, with 17 bases left between them. Written as DNA, the CDR3 is TGTGCCACCAGCTCCGGGACAACGGTCCGCGAGCAGTACTTC. Its translation is CATSSGTTVREQYF.

Notes on this clone: This CDR3 is also generated by other DNA sequences in the sample. The chain joins TRBV5-1 to TRBJ2-3; TRBD2 matches 11 bases. This CDR3 is built from 16 residues. The V gene end was trimmed by 5 bases and the J gene end by 5 bases; junction bases not matched to a gene: 10. Germline V lookup: CDR1 SGHRS, CDR2 YFSETQ. The CDR3 loop is CASSSTSGRVIDTQYF. The DNA of the CDR3 is TGCGCCAGCAGTTCTACTAGCGGGAGAGTTATAGATACGCAGTATTTT. The full variable domain, its missing parts supplied by reference TRBV5-1 and TRBJ2-3, is KAGVTQTPRYLIKTRGQQVTLSCSPISGHRSVSWYQQTPGQGLQFLFEYFSETQRNKGNFPGRFSGRQFSNSRSEMNVSTLELGDSALYLCASSSTSGRVIDTQYFGPGTRLTVL.

This chain uses TRBV5-6 with TRBJ2-7, with 8 bases aligning to TRBD1. The CDR3 loop spans 15 amino acids. CDR1 SGHDT and CDR2 YYEEEE come from the germline V gene. V trimming: 1 base; J trimming: 2 bases; junction bases outside the gene matches: 5. The CDR3 reads CASSLQRQGPYEQYF. The CDR3 DNA follows: TGTGCCAGCAGCTTGCAGAGACAGGGGCCCTACGAGCAGTACTTC.

The V gene is TRBV7-6, the J gene TRBJ2-7, with 7 bases aligning to TRBD1. The CDR3 spans 16 residues. The germline V gene has CDR1 SGHVS and CDR2 FNYEAQ. The V and J ends lost 2 bases and 3 bases, in that order; junction bases with no gene match: 10. The CDR3 loop reads CASSLTSGQPGYEQYF. CDR3 DNA: TGTGCCAGCAGCTTAACCTCGGGACAGCCCGGCTACGAGCAGTACTTC.